These T cell receptor beta chains were read from a single sample in a study of regulatory T cells in long-lasting Graves disease. TCRdb called the multiplex PCR reads again in MiXCR, with one record for every CDR3 protein. The table has a few hundred thousand distinct CDR3 sequences, roughly 13% seen once. The same data also contributed to another study, on T cells in Graves' hyperthyroidism and ophthalmopathy.

The sequenced sample was peripheral blood mononuclear cells (PBMCs), obtained at new diagnosis, from a patient treated with antithyroid drugs. Receptor source: a man aged 30 to 39 with Graves disease. Each CDR3 is given with its conserved first and last residue. The D gene is left open where the match is weak. Clone size is given for some rows only: seen once, a few or many times, or a class if the clone is expanded.

CDR3 protein	CDR3 DNA	D gene	clone size	CDR3 length	V gene	J gene
CASSRSTTNTEAFF	TGTGCCAGCAGCCGTTCCACGACGAACACTGAAGCTTTCTTT	.	many	14	TRBV9	TRBJ1-1
CASSFDGNNEQFF	TGTGCCAGCAGTTTCGACGGAAACAATGAGCAGTTCTTC	.	many	13	TRBV6-5	TRBJ2-1
CASGDPGGNGYTF	TGTGCCAGCGGCGACCCGGGGGGTAATGGCTACACCTTC	.	.	13	TRBV7-3	TRBJ1-2
CSTNSGKEWDEQFF	TGCAGTACTAACAGCGGGAAGGAATGGGATGAGCAGTTCTTC	TRBD2	many	14	TRBV20-1	TRBJ2-1
CASRPTGTGASGELFF	TGTGCCAGCAGACCCACCGGGACAGGGGCTTCCGGGGAGCTGTTTTTT	TRBD1	many	16	TRBV28	TRBJ2-2
CASGPGQASYEQYF	TGTGCTAGTGGCCCTGGGCAGGCGTCCTACGAGCAGTACTTC	.	few	14	TRBV12-5	TRBJ2-7
CASSLTVGPVNTQYF	TGTGCCAGCAGCTTAACTGTGGGCCCTGTCAATACGCAGTATTTT	.	few	15	TRBV7-9	TRBJ2-3
CAIRAGTAIYGYTF	TGTGCCATCAGGGCCGGGACAGCAATCTATGGCTACACCTTC	TRBD1	many	14	TRBV10-3	TRBJ1-2
CASSPRLAQQETQYF	TGCGCCAGCAGCCCGAGACTAGCTCAACAAGAGACCCAGTACTTC	TRBD2	few	15	TRBV5-1	TRBJ2-5
CASSVVGTGRNPFF	TGTGCCAGCAGCGTAGTCGGGACAGGGAGAAATCCGTTCTTC	TRBD1	.	14	TRBV9	TRBJ2-1
CASSRQWRVSEQFF	TGTGCCAGCAGCCGCCAGTGGAGGGTGAGTGAGCAGTTCTTC	.	many	14	TRBV6-2/TRBV6-3	TRBJ2-1
CASSLWLGLGTSGSHEQFF	TGTGCCAGCAGCCTGTGGCTGGGCCTCGGGACTAGCGGGAGCCATGAGCAGTTCTTC	TRBD2	many	19	TRBV14	TRBJ2-1
CATSDLPGRGNIQYF	TGTGCCACCAGTGATTTGCCAGGGAGGGGAAACATTCAGTACTTC	TRBD2	few	15	TRBV24-1	TRBJ2-4
CSIRTSGSDEQFF	TGCAGCATCAGGACTAGCGGGAGCGACGAGCAGTTCTTC	TRBD2	few	13	TRBV20-1	TRBJ2-1
CASSLRWGQGNYEQYF	TGCGCCAGCAGCTTAAGATGGGGACAGGGTAACTACGAGCAGTACTTC	TRBD1	.	16	TRBV5-1	TRBJ2-7
CASSQVENRGREQYF	TGCGCCAGCAGCCAAGTTGAAAACAGGGGCCGCGAGCAGTACTTC	TRBD1	few	15	TRBV4-1	TRBJ2-7
CASALYRNTEAFF	TGCGCCAGCGCTCTTTACCGAAACACTGAAGCTTTCTTT	.	few	13	TRBV10-2	TRBJ1-1
CASSLTPGEQPQHF	TGTGCCAGCAGTTTAACGCCAGGGGAGCAGCCCCAGCATTTT	.	many	14	TRBV12-3/TRBV12-4	TRBJ1-5
CASSAAEGGYGYTF	TGCGCCAGCAGCGCCGCGGAGGGGGGATATGGCTACACCTTC	.	many	14	TRBV5-1	TRBJ1-2
CASSRTGLIIQYF	TGTGCCAGCAGCCGGACAGGGCTGATCATTCAGTACTTC	TRBD1	.	13	TRBV14	TRBJ2-4
CAHPLPPNEQFF	TGTGCCCATCCCCTACCTCCCAATGAGCAGTTCTTC	.	.	12	TRBV19	TRBJ2-1
CASRPPGQGANEQFF	TGTGCCAGCAGGCCTCCGGGACAGGGCGCGAATGAGCAGTTCTTC	TRBD1	few	15	TRBV7-9	TRBJ2-1
CASTTTGSGANVLTF	TGTGCCAGTACCACGACAGGATCTGGGGCCAACGTCCTGACTTTC	.	once	15	TRBV19	TRBJ2-6
CASAEGRGTDTQYF	TGTGCCAGCGCCGAGGGGCGGGGCACAGATACGCAGTATTTT	.	many	14	TRBV11-3	TRBJ2-3
CASSSYGSGTEAFF	TGTGCCAGCAGCTCGTATGGGTCCGGCACTGAAGCTTTCTTT	.	.	14	TRBV12-3/TRBV12-4	TRBJ1-1
CASSSRTGIYEQYF	TGTGCCAGCAGTTCCCGGACAGGGATCTACGAGCAGTACTTC	TRBD1	many	14	TRBV12-3/TRBV12-4	TRBJ2-7